This entry features one T cell receptor (beta chain) sequence. Clones were sequenced by immunoSEQ multiplex PCR, and TCRdb holds only the in-frame ones, with some missing. Altogether tens of thousands of clones are present, roughly three quarters being singletons, with the ten largest covering about a fifth. The length of the CDR3 is 18 residues. V was pared by 3 bases and J by 3 bases, with 12 bases of the junction left unmatched. In germline, CDR1 is SGHDT, CDR2 YYEEEE. This sample is drawn from a study of blood T cell repertoires in COVID-19. In the study overall: There were acute and convalescent COVID-19 samples, and they came from the United States, Italy and Spain. T cells, B-cell-depleted T cells, or PBMCs provided the cDNA or gDNA that served as material.

This receptor was obtained from a woman aged 80 or over with active or convalescent COVID-19. Sequencing was performed on peripheral blood. The chain uses TRBV5-6 and TRBJ1-4, with 9 bases lining up with TRBD1. The CDR3 nucleotides read TGTGCCAGCAGCTCCTTAAGGACAGGGGCTGGAGCTAATGAAAAACTGTTTTTT. Protein product: CASSSLRTGAGANEKLFF.